This T cell receptor beta chain was obtained from a study of T cell changes during pregnancy in multiple sclerosis. The table came from immunoSEQ multiplex PCR; TCRdb's copy has only in-frame clones and leaves some out. Counted here are 50,000 to 55,000 clones, 80% to 95% occurring once; the ten biggest clones make up 0.5%. V gave up 4 bases and J gave up 5 bases; unmatched junction bases: 5. Germline V CDR1 and CDR2: SGHAT, FQDESV (reference sequence). The CDR3 spans 16 residues. The chain uses TRBV11-1 and TRBJ2-2; 12 nucleotides align to TRBD2. The sequence came from a female donor with multiple sclerosis, enrolled in a pregnancy study. Material: CD4+ T cells from peripheral blood mononuclear cells, obtained in the third trimester of pregnancy. The CDR3 nucleotides are TGTGCCAGCAGCTCCGGACTAGCGGGAAAGACCGGGGAGCTGTTTTTT. It is translated as CASSSGLAGKTGELFF.